The T cell receptor (beta chain) under discussion was sequenced for a study of blood T cells in healthy people across ages. Next came a second PCR, run for about 7 to 12 cycles, which used a sample-barcoded 5' primer along with a J-beta primer mix. TCRdb fed the 5' RACE reads into MiXCR, producing one record per CDR3 protein. The data contain hundreds of thousands of distinct CDR3 sequences, 25% to 30% of them seen just once; the ten biggest clones take up approximately 29%. As regards this clonotype: Its cognate antigen is unknown.

CDR3 length: 17 amino acids. V shed 5 bases and J 6 bases; nucleotides not matched to a gene: 17. The germline CDR1 and CDR2 sequences are MNHEY and SMNVEV (reference sequence). General observations from the study: The long-lived group displayed more naive CD4+ cells, plus higher diversity, than the aged donors did.

This receptor was identified in a woman between 65 and 79 years old in good health. What was sequenced was blood. This chain links TRBV27 with TRBJ2-7; 9 bases match TRBD1. CDR3 coding DNA: TGTGCCAGCAGTCCGACCACGATACGGACAGGGGAGGCCGAGCAGTACTTC. Protein: CASSPTTIRTGEAEQYF.